This T cell receptor beta chain was recovered during a study of T cell changes during pregnancy in multiple sclerosis. This table comes from immunoSEQ multiplex PCR, and its TCRdb copy is limited to in-frame clones, with some not included. Of approximately 79,000 clones in the sample, around 94% are singletons; the top ten hold around 0.21%. The V and J ends lost 0 bases and 1 base, in that order; junction bases with no gene match: 8. Looked up from germline, CDR1 is SGHRS and CDR2 is YFSETQ. This CDR3 spans 19 amino acids. The sample in question was CD4+ T cells from peripheral blood mononuclear cells, obtained before pregnancy. J is TRBJ2-3 and V is TRBV5-1, with 13 bases that match TRBD2. The clonotype was recovered from a female donor with multiple sclerosis, enrolled in a pregnancy study. The CDR3 nucleotides read TGCGCCAGCAGCTTGGAACTAGCGGGGGGGCCCCCTGGCACAGATACGCAGTATTTT. Encoded protein: CASSLELAGGPPGTDTQYF. Complete variable domain (other parts from reference TRBV5-1 and TRBJ2-3): KAGVTQTPRYLIKTRGQQVTLSCSPISGHRSVSWYQQTPGQGLQFLFEYFSETQRNKGNFPGRFSGRQFSNSRSEMNVSTLELGDSALYLCASSLELAGGPPGTDTQYFGPGTRLTVL.